What follows are 28 T cell receptor beta chains derived from one specimen sequenced in a study of cytomegalovirus exposure and HLA in healthy donors. Here immunoSEQ multiplex PCR was the method, and the copy in TCRdb shows in-frame clones only, minus some. This table has around 260,000 clones, 90% appearing once. The sample was PBMCs. Receptor source: a woman aged 25 to 39 in good health and CMV-seronegative.

The CDR3 is CASSPLPGGEQYF. The CDR3 DNA is TGTGCCAGCAGCCCCCTCCCTGGTGGAGAGCAGTACTTC. The chain joins TRBV7-3 to TRBJ2-7; D is undetermined. CDR1 and CDR2 (germline): SGHTA, FQGTGA. Trimming pared 5 bases from V and 7 bases from J, leaving 15 bases between. The CDR3 totals 13 residues.

This rearrangement joins TRBV28 to TRBJ2-7; unclear D gene. Trimming removed 7 bases at V and 2 bases at J, with 12 bases between. The CDR3 extends over 13 amino acids. Germline CDR1 and CDR2: MDHEN and SYDVKM. The CDR3 DNA sequence: TGTGCCAGCACCGTGGCTGTGCCCTACGAGCAGTACTTC. This encodes CASTVAVPYEQYF.

The CDR3 loop reads CASSQVIADVMGNEQFF. In nucleotides, the CDR3 is TGCGCCAGCAGCCAAGTTATTGCGGACGTCATGGGGAATGAGCAGTTCTTC. The chain is built from TRBV4-3 and TRBJ2-1; the D is unclear. The V and J ends lost 1 base and 7 bases respectively, with 20 bases between them. This CDR3 has 17 amino acids. CDR1 is LGHNA and CDR2 is YSLEER in the germline V gene.

On this clone itself: Other nucleotide sequences in the sample specify the same CDR3. The chain links TRBV11-3 to TRBJ2-1, with D possibly being TRBD1 or TRBD2 (6 bases each). Trimming stripped 1 base from V and 1 base from J, with 8 bases between. The germline CDR1 and CDR2 sequences are SGHNT and YENEEA. The CDR3 sequence is 15 residues long. The CDR3 DNA reads as TGTGCCAGCAGCTTAGGGGGGGCATCCTACAATGAGCAGTTCTTC. Encoded protein: CASSLGGASYNEQFF.

The V gene is TRBV11-3, the J gene TRBJ2-7, with 10 bases identical to TRBD1. After removal of 5 bases from V and 3 bases from J, the junction contained 7 bases not matched to a gene. The V gene's germline CDR1 is SGHNT and CDR2 YENEEA. The length of the CDR3 is 15 residues. This chain's CDR3 is CASSRAGTGVYEQYF. The DNA of the CDR3 is TGTGCCAGCAGCCGGGCCGGGACAGGGGTCTACGAGCAGTACTTC.

This clone was seen a handful of times. The rearrangement joins TRBV30 to TRBJ1-2, with a tentative D call TRBD1 (5 bases). Trimming took off 3 bases at V and 5 bases at J, with 13 bases between the two ends. This CDR3 region has 13 residues. The germline CDR1 and CDR2 sequences are GTSNPN and SVGIG (reference sequence). This chain's CDR3 is CAWRGNTGYGYTF. DNA of the CDR3: TGTGCCTGGAGAGGGAATACAGGTTATGGCTACACCTTC.

This chain joins TRBV18 and TRBJ2-2, with unresolved D. The CDR3 consists of 18 residues. Germline lookup yields CDR1 KGHSH and CDR2 LQKENI. V was cut by 0 bases and J by 6 bases, with 20 bases left in between. The CDR3 reads CASSPPITFKASAGELFF. The DNA of the CDR3 is TGTGCCAGCTCACCACCAATCACTTTTAAAGCGTCGGCCGGGGAGCTGTTTTTT.

V is TRBV6-1 and J is TRBJ2-1; D possibly corresponds to TRBD2 (7 bases). The CDR3 is 12 residues long. V lost 5 bases to trimming and J lost 9 bases, with 11 bases between them. Germline V gene sequence: CDR1 MNHNS, CDR2 SASEGT. The CDR3 loop reads CASSKGGFEQFF. Here the CDR3 DNA reads TGTGCCAGCAGTAAGGGGGGGTTTGAGCAGTTCTTC.

V gene TRBV5-1 combines with J gene TRBJ1-2; perhaps TRBD1 as D (6 bases). The V and J ends lost 5 bases and 6 bases respectively, with 11 bases between them. This CDR3 comprises 12 residues. The germline gives CDR1 SGHRS, CDR2 YFSETQ. Here the CDR3 reads CASRPNRDGYTF. CDR3 bases: TGCGCCAGCAGACCCAACAGGGATGGCTACACCTTC.

This chain uses TRBV21-1 with TRBJ2-5. TRBV21-1 is a documented pseudogene. The CDR3 contains 15 residues. As DNA, the CDR3 is TGTGCCAGCAGCAATTTAGGTGGGAAGGGAGAGACCCAGTACTTC. This gives the protein CASSNLGGKGETQYF.

This chain joins TRBV7-9 and TRBJ1-5; 7 bases match TRBD1. The ends lost 7 bases at V and 0 bases at J; junction bases unmatched: 6. The CDR3 extends over 15 amino acids. Germline lookup yields CDR1 SEHNR and CDR2 FQNEAQ (reference sequence). CDR3 region: CASTPGQNSNQPQHF. CDR3 in DNA: TGTGCCAGCACCCCGGGACAGAATAGCAATCAGCCCCAGCATTTT.

The rearrangement joins TRBV5-1 to TRBJ2-5; TRBD2 agrees at 14 bases. Germline V gene data show CDR1 as SGHRS and CDR2 as YFSETQ. This CDR3 spans 15 amino acids. V dropped 4 bases and J dropped 4; count of bases not matched to a gene: 3. The CDR3 nucleotides read TGCGCCAGCAGCCCGACTAGCGGGAGGGTAGAGACCCAGTACTTC. Protein sequence: CASSPTSGRVETQYF.

CDR3 sequence reads: CASSQGHLTYEQYF. CDR3 nucleotide sequence: TGCGCCAGCAGCCAGGGACACCTTACCTACGAGCAGTACTTC. The V and J genes are TRBV4-3 and TRBJ2-7; weak D call: TRBD1 (6 bases). CDR1 is LGHNA, CDR2 YSLEER, per germline. The CDR3 sequence is 14 residues long. The ends were cut back, 3 bases at V and 2 bases at J, with 11 bases in the middle.

This clone appeared once. The chain couples TRBV27 to TRBJ2-2, with 7 positions matching TRBD2. The germline gives CDR1 MNHEY, CDR2 SMNVEV (reference sequence). The CDR3 is 17 amino acids. Trimming cost V 5 bases and J 5 bases; bases outside gene matches: 14. CDR3 DNA sequence: TGTGCCAGCAGTCCCCCCGGGGGGAGGGCCGGAACCGGGGAGCTGTTTTTT. Protein sequence: CASSPPGGRAGTGELFF.

The chain uses TRBV27 and TRBJ2-7; no reliable D call. The CDR3 spans 12 residues. V was clipped by 5 bases and J by 5 bases, with 10 bases between them. Germline loops: CDR1 MNHEY, CDR2 SMNVEV (reference sequence). DNA of the CDR3: TGTGCCAGCAGTGATCTCGGGCACGAGCAGTACTTC. It specifies CASSDLGHEQYF.

This clone was seen only a few times. The rearrangement links TRBV11-2 to TRBJ2-7, with D maybe TRBD1 (6 bases). The CDR3 is made up of 13 amino acids. V was pared by 7 bases and J by 5 bases, with 15 bases between. CDR1 and CDR2 from the germline V gene are SGHAT and FQNNGV. The CDR3 here is CASTGDRLHEQYF. The CDR3 DNA sequence: TGTGCCAGCACCGGAGACAGGCTCCACGAGCAGTACTTC.

This sequence joins TRBV29-1 and TRBJ2-2; 13 bases agree with TRBD2. Losses at the gene ends were 4 bases for V and 6 bases for J; bases not matched to a gene: 14. CDR3 length: 18 residues. Per the germline V gene, CDR1 is SQVTM and CDR2 is ANQGSEA. CDR3 in DNA: TGCAGCGTTGCGCCCTTCGAGGGACTAGCGGGAATGGCCGGGGAGCTGTTTTTT. Its protein product is CSVAPFEGLAGMAGELFF.

The chain recombines TRBV5-5 with TRBJ1-2; D is unresolved. In germline, CDR1 is SGHKS, CDR2 YYEKEE (reference sequence). The V and J ends lost 4 bases and 0 bases respectively, with 22 bases between them. This CDR3 has 18 residues. The CDR3, as DNA: TGTGCCAGCAGCCCTCGACTTGATACCCATTCAGCTAACTATGGCTACACCTTC. Residues: CASSPRLDTHSANYGYTF.

The chain carries TRBV28 and TRBJ1-2; perhaps TRBD1 as D (6 bases). V lost 2 bases and J 8 bases, leaving 18 bases between the germline ends. The germline V gene has CDR1 MDHEN and CDR2 SYDVKM. The CDR3 extends over 15 amino acids. The DNA for the CDR3 is TGTGCCAGCAGTTTAGAAGTTCTCGGGGGCCGGGGCTACACCTTC. It yields the protein CASSLEVLGGRGYTF.

This chain joins TRBV27 and TRBJ2-7; possibly TRBD2 for D (6 bases). The CDR3 length is 19 residues. CDR1 is MNHEY, CDR2 SMNVEV, per germline (reference sequence). Trimming removed 5 bases at V and 9 bases at J, with 35 bases between. The CDR3 region has the DNA TGTGCCAGCAGTCTATTGCGGACTACTCCGCGTTTAAACAGTCCCCGGCAGTACTTC. This encodes CASSLLRTTPRLNSPRQYF.

This clone was picked up one time. The J gene is TRBJ2-7, the V gene TRBV18; D may be TRBD1 or TRBD2 (5 bases each). The V and J ends lost 2 bases and 3 bases respectively, with 14 bases between them. CDR3 length equals 15 residues. Germline CDR1 reads KGHSH; CDR2 reads LQKENI. In DNA, the CDR3 is TGTGCCAGCTCACCATCCTCCGGGACCATCTACGAGCAGTACTTC. Its protein is CASSPSSGTIYEQYF.

The chain is built from TRBV11-3 and TRBJ2-7; D is perhaps TRBD1 (6 bases). CDR3 size: 12 residues. Germline V gives CDR1 SGHNT, CDR2 YENEEA. V dropped 5 bases and J dropped 2 bases, with 7 bases sitting between them. The chain's CDR3 is CASSRDTYEQYF. The CDR3 nucleotides read TGTGCCAGCAGCCGGGACACCTACGAGCAGTACTTC.

Remarks on this clone: One end of the junction varies from germline; a read error may be responsible. The chain employs TRBV7-3 and TRBJ2-5, with TRBD2 identical over 13 bases. Germline values: CDR1 SGHTA, CDR2 FQGTGA. The CDR3 spans 13 residues. CDR3 coding DNA: TGTGCCAGCAGGGCGGGACTAGCGGGACCCGCAAACTTC. Encoded protein: CASRAGLAGPANF.

V and J are TRBV15 and TRBJ2-2; 7 bases map to TRBD1. V lost 1 base and J lost 4; bases outside the gene matches: 12. Germline V lookup: CDR1 LNHNV, CDR2 YYDKDF (reference sequence). The CDR3 is 18 residues long. In DNA, the CDR3 is TGTGCCACCAGCAGAGCCCCGACGACAGGGCTTCCCACCGGGGAGCTGTTTTTT. It encodes CATSRAPTTGLPTGELFF.

The V gene is TRBV6-5, the J gene TRBJ2-5; D may be TRBD2 (5 bases). The V end lost 7 bases, the J end lost 7 bases, and 19 bases lay between the germline ends. Germline CDR1 reads MNHEY; CDR2 reads SVGAGI. The CDR3 consists of 14 residues. CDR3 nucleotides: TGTGCCAGCACTCGAGGGCTTGGGGAGACGACCCAGTACTTC. Its translation is CASTRGLGETTQYF.

V gene TRBV6-1 combines with J gene TRBJ1-1; 8 bases align to TRBD1. The trim removed 1 base at V and 5 bases at J, leaving 3 bases unmatched. Per the germline V gene, CDR1 is MNHNS and CDR2 is SASEGT. This CDR3 is 14 amino acids long. This chain's CDR3 is CASSEDRGVTEAFF. The CDR3 coding sequence is TGTGCCAGCAGTGAAGACAGGGGGGTTACTGAAGCTTTCTTT.

The J gene is TRBJ1-3, the V gene TRBV29-1, with 7 bases lining up with TRBD1. The trim removed 6 bases at V and 4 bases at J, leaving 0 bases unmatched. The CDR3 loop spans 11 amino acids. In germline, CDR1 is SQVTM, CDR2 ANQGSEA. CDR3 in DNA: TGCAGCGTGGGACAGGGAAACACCATATATTTT. Amino acid sequence: CSVGQGNTIYF.

Here the CDR3 DNA reads TGCGCCAGCAGCCCACTGGACAGTTCTACCAGCACAGATACGCAGTATTTT. Its translation: CASSPLDSSTSTDTQYF. The rearrangement uses TRBV5-1 and TRBJ2-3; possible D gene TRBD1, 6 bases. CDR1 SGHRS and CDR2 YFSETQ come from the germline V gene. Trimming shortened V by 4 bases and J by 0 bases, and 18 bases separated the two germline ends. This CDR3 has 17 amino acids.